This TCR beta chain was found in a study of blood T cell repertoires in COVID-19. Study overall: T cells, B-cell-depleted T cells, or PBMCs supplied cDNA or gDNA.

V lost 4 bases, J lost 7 bases, and 8 bases lay in between. The germline V gene encodes CDR1 SGDLS and CDR2 YYNGEE. The CDR3 is made up of 12 amino acids. Per the original data handling: Amplification with reference gene primers provided the estimates of nucleated cell counts. Assay used: immunoSEQ multiplex PCR; TCRdb lists only in-frame clones, some missing. That table is the source of V, J and clone size, and D and trimming were worked out from the DNA. The table records approximately 69,000 clones, over 65% of them present only once. The source material was peripheral blood. The rearrangement uses TRBV9 and TRBJ1-4; D is undetermined. The TCR originated in a woman older than 75 with acute or convalescent COVID-19. The CDR3 coding sequence is TGTGCCAGCAGCCCGGGAGGTGAAAAACTGTTTTTT. This encodes CASSPGGEKLFF.